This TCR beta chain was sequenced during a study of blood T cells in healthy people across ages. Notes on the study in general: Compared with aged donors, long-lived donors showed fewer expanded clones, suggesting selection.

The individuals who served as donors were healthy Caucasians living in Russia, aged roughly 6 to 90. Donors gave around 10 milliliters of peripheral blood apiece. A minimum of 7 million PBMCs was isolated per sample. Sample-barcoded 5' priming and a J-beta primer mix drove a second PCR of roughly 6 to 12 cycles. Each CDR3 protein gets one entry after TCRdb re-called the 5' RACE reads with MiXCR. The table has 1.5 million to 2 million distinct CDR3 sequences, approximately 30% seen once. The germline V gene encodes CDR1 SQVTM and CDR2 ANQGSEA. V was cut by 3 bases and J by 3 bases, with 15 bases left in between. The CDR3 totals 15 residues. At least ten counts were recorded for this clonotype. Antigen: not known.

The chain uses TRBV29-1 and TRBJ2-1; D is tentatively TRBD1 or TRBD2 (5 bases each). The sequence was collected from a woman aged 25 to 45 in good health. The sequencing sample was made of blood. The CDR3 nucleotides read TGCAGCGTTGAGTATCACGGGACGGACTACAATGAGCAGTTCTTC. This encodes CSVEYHGTDYNEQFF.